These T cell receptor beta chains were read from a single sample in a study of blood T cell repertoires in COVID-19. Assay used: immunoSEQ multiplex PCR; TCRdb lists only in-frame clones, some missing. Among about 88,000 clones listed, more than 90% were seen once. Source material: peripheral blood. These TCRs come from a man aged 60-69 years with acute or convalescent COVID-19. Each CDR3 is given with its conserved first and last residue. A D gene is named only where the DNA matches it firmly.

NA	TRBV19	TRBJ1-1	CASSIGQRRTEAFF
TRBD1	TRBV19	TRBJ1-2	CASSRQGHYGYTF
NA	TRBV7-2	TRBJ1-6	CASSPGLVNSPLHF
TRBD2	TRBV29-1	TRBJ2-1	CSVEDSLAGGPGDEQFF
NA	TRBV5-1	TRBJ2-3	CASSLDFPDTQYF
NA	TRBV5-1	TRBJ2-1	CASSFMADNEQFF
NA	TRBV4-3	TRBJ1-1	CASSQDDLRGGAFF
NA	TRBV4-2	TRBJ2-2	CASSQDFGQSTNTGELFF
TRBD2	TRBV3-1/TRBV3-2	TRBJ2-5	CASSQRGIQETQYF
TRBD1	TRBV11-3	TRBJ1-1	CASSSSGQGYEAFF
TRBD1	TRBV29-1	TRBJ1-5	CSVEEGTGGNQPQHF
TRBD1	TRBV4-2	TRBJ1-3	CASSPDRGLGNTIYF
TRBD2	TRBV28	TRBJ2-3	CASSPAGGYTDTQYF
TRBD1	TRBV7-8	TRBJ1-5	CASSPITPGQGDNQPQHF
TRBD1	TRBV29-1	TRBJ2-1	CSVTGEHEQFF
TRBD1	TRBV6-1	TRBJ1-6	CASSGPQGATRNSPLHF
TRBD1	TRBV6-2/TRBV6-3	TRBJ1-5	CASSSGQAYNQPQHF
NA	TRBV7-9	TRBJ2-2	CASSYYQGGSNTGELFF
TRBD1	TRBV12-5	TRBJ2-2	CASGLGTAQSPNTGELFF
NA	TRBV12-3/TRBV12-4	TRBJ2-1	CASSGGEQFF
TRBD1	TRBV15	TRBJ1-2	CATSRGQGALGYTF
TRBD1	TRBV7-8	TRBJ2-7	CASSPGDRSSYEQYF
TRBD2	TRBV9	TRBJ2-3	CASSGRLAGRTDTQYF
TRBD2	TRBV2	TRBJ2-3	CASVRTSGLTDTQYF
NA	TRBV24-1	TRBJ2-7	CATSAVGDGEQYF
TRBD1	TRBV19	TRBJ1-5	CASRDREGQPQHF
TRBD2	TRBV4-3	TRBJ2-3	CASSPAGGSDTQYF
TRBD2	TRBV5-1	TRBJ2-1	CASSSSSGATYNEQFF
NA	TRBV15	TRBJ1-1	CATSRSLGGNTEAFF
TRBD1	TRBV18	TRBJ2-5	CASSRTGEETQYF
TRBD1	TRBV18	TRBJ1-1	CASSPGTGPEAFF
NA	TRBV30	TRBJ1-3	CAWKNRVVGGNTIYF
TRBD1	TRBV29-1	TRBJ2-2	CSVETGGNTGELFF
NA	TRBV4-1	TRBJ2-3	CASSQVGGVVDTQYF